The 7 T cell receptor beta chains listed next were all sequenced from one sample in a study of monozygotic twins with inflammatory bowel disease. One entry per CDR3 protein, without DNA, is what TCRdb gives after re-calling the 5' RACE reads. The data show 300,000 to 350,000 distinct CDR3 sequences, and the top ten clones hold 2% to 2.5%. The sequencing sample was made of blood. Receptors originate from a human donor with ulcerative colitis or Crohn's disease, or a healthy co-twin of an affected twin (not recorded which).

The chain combines TRBV7-2 with TRBJ2-5; TCRdb indicates TRBD1, and absent DNA this call remains unverified. Germline values: CDR1 SGHTA, CDR2 FQGNSA. The CDR3 consists of 14 residues. The CDR3 here is CASSATRGGETQYF.

The chain recombines TRBV12-3 or TRBV12-4 with TRBJ2-1; without DNA, the TCRdb call of TRBD2 cannot be checked. This CDR3 spans 14 amino acids. CDR3 sequence: CASSFGGALGEQFF.

The chain couples TRBV20-1 to TRBJ2-3; TCRdb names TRBD1, which stays unverified in the absence of DNA. Germline CDR1 reads DFQATT; CDR2 reads SNEGSKA (reference sequence). The CDR3 totals 15 residues. The CDR3 region is CSARGTGYSTDTQYF.

The gene calls are TRBV9 and TRBJ2-1; no DNA is available, so the TRBD2 call from TCRdb remains unchecked. CDR3 length equals 16 residues. The V gene's germline CDR1 is SGDLS and CDR2 YYNGEE. CDR3 protein: CASSVLGSGGYNEQFF.

The rearrangement links TRBV12-3 or TRBV12-4 to TRBJ2-2. The length of the CDR3 is 15 residues. CDR3 amino acids: CASSWWQLNTGELFF.

V usage is TRBV27 and J usage is TRBJ2-1; no DNA is available, so the TRBD2 call from TCRdb remains unchecked. Germline assignment: CDR1 MNHEY and CDR2 SMNVEV (reference sequence). The CDR3 covers 16 residues. The CDR3 spells CASSPRLAGGINEQFF.

The chain uses TRBV27 and TRBJ2-2; TCRdb reports TRBD2, a call that lacks DNA to check it against. Per germline, CDR1 MNHEY and CDR2 SMNVEV (reference sequence). The CDR3 is made up of 18 amino acids. The CDR3 spells CASSSWTSGGPNTGELFF.